The 14 T cell receptor beta chains below come from one sample, sequenced in a study of blood T cell repertoires in COVID-19 (dated by TCRdb to 2019 to 2021). Library preparation used the immunoSEQ multiplex PCR assay. TCRdb carries this immuneACCESS record with in-frame sequences only. Its versions omit some clonotypes, under half of them owing to an unresolved V gene in the studies checked, with the rest unexplained. Counted in this sample were 60,000 to 75,000 clones; just over 90% of them appeared once. The ten largest clones capture around 1.5% of the sample. The specimen sequenced was peripheral blood. The source is a human donor in a cohort sampled during active COVID-19.

The chain carries TRBV5-1 and TRBJ2-1, with D maybe TRBD2 (5 bases). V gave up 0 bases and J gave up 6 bases, with 19 bases separating them. From germline, CDR1 is SGHRS and CDR2 YFSETQ. The CDR3 length is 17 residues. In nucleotides, the CDR3 is TGCGCCAGCAGCTTGGGCATGTCGGCGGGTAGTTCCAATGAGCAGTTCTTC. This sequence encodes CASSLGMSAGSSNEQFF.

The V gene is TRBV7-9, the J gene TRBJ2-1; 10 nucleotides line up with TRBD2. This CDR3 spans 18 amino acids. CDR1 is SEHNR and CDR2 is FQNEAQ in the germline V gene (reference sequence). V lost 0 bases, J lost 1 base, and 6 bases stayed unmatched. The CDR3 spells CASSLASGRALSYNEQFF. For the CDR3, the DNA is TGTGCCAGCAGCTTAGCCAGCGGGAGGGCCCTTTCCTACAATGAGCAGTTCTTC. Full variable domain (rest looked up from reference TRBV7-9 and TRBJ2-1): DTGVSQNPRHKITKRGQNVTFRCDPISEHNRLYWYRQTLGQGPEFLTYFQNEAQLEKSRLLSDRFSAERPKGSFSTLEIQRTEQGDSAMYLCASSLASGRALSYNEQFFGPGTRLTVL.

In its sample, this clone was seen once. The genes are TRBV19 and TRBJ1-1; 8 positions agree with TRBD1. The CDR3 length is 15 residues. J was trimmed by 4 bases and V by 6 bases; bases with no gene match: 10. The germline V gene encodes CDR1 LNHDA and CDR2 SQIVND (reference sequence). The CDR3 region has the DNA TGTGCCAGTAGCCCCCGACAGGGGAGGTTCACTGAAGCTTTCTTT. It translates to CASSPRQGRFTEAFF.

V is TRBV9 and J is TRBJ2-3; TRBD2 agrees at 10 bases. Trimming took 2 bases from V and 0 from J; bases not matched to a gene: 3. This CDR3 contains 16 residues. Germline V gives CDR1 SGDLS, CDR2 YYNGEE. The CDR3 loop is CASSVSGRPSTDTQYF. The CDR3 region has the DNA TGTGCCAGCAGCGTTAGCGGGAGGCCTAGCACAGATACGCAGTATTTT.

The J gene is TRBJ2-3, the V gene TRBV6-2 or TRBV6-3, with 16 positions matching TRBD2. The length of the CDR3 is 18 residues. In germline, CDR1 is MNHEY, CDR2 SVGEGT. Trimming cost V 2 bases and J 2 bases; bases outside gene matches: 4. CDR3 region: CASSYAGLAGGITDTQYF. The CDR3 region has the DNA TGTGCCAGCAGTTACGCGGGACTAGCGGGAGGGATCACAGATACGCAGTATTTT.

This clone was seen once. Here the CDR3 reads CASSPDRGVNYEQYF. The DNA for the CDR3 is TGTGCCAGCAGCCCGGACAGGGGGGTTAACTACGAGCAGTACTTC. The J gene is TRBJ2-7, the V gene TRBV5-4; TRBD1 matches 10 bases. V was clipped by 4 bases and J by 3 bases; unmatched bases: 7. The germline gives CDR1 SGHNT, CDR2 YYREEE (reference sequence). This CDR3 has 15 amino acids.

CDR3 sequence reads: CASRVIGQDTEAFF. For the CDR3, the DNA is TGTGCCAGCAGAGTTATAGGACAGGACACTGAAGCTTTCTTT. The genes are TRBV27 and TRBJ1-1, with 7 nucleotides matching TRBD1. J lost 3 bases, V lost 6 bases, and 7 bases had no gene match. The CDR3 has 14 residues. In germline, CDR1 is MNHEY, CDR2 SMNVEV (reference sequence).

The chain employs TRBV28 and TRBJ2-7; 9 bases are shared with TRBD2. V shed 6 bases and J 0 bases; nucleotides not matched to a gene: 3. Germline CDR1 is MDHEN and CDR2 is SYDVKM. The CDR3 is 14 amino acids. CDR3 nucleotide sequence: TGTGCCAGCAGGCCAGCGGGAGGCTCCTACGAGCAGTACTTC. The encoded protein is CASRPAGGSYEQYF.

In its sample, this clone was seen once. V and J are TRBV5-1 and TRBJ2-7, with 12 bases aligning to TRBD2. Per germline, CDR1 SGHRS and CDR2 YFSETQ. Trimming at V came to 4 bases and at J to 0 bases, leaving 11 bases not matched to a gene. This CDR3 region has 18 residues. As DNA, the CDR3 is TGCGCCAGCAGCGAGACTAGCGGGAGAATTCCGGGCTCCTACGAGCAGTACTTC. Translation: CASSETSGRIPGSYEQYF.

The V gene is TRBV3-1 (or the pseudogene TRBV3-2), the J gene TRBJ1-2; perhaps TRBD1 as D (5 bases). Trimming pared 4 bases from V and 4 bases from J, leaving 25 bases between. This CDR3 contains 18 residues. Germline CDR1 is LGHDT and CDR2 is YNNKEL (reference sequence). CDR3: CASSPTPGGRTEGYGYTF. CDR3 nucleotides: TGTGCCAGCAGCCCAACCCCCGGGGGACGGACCGAAGGCTATGGCTACACCTTC.

This sequence joins TRBV19 and TRBJ2-3; the D gene is possibly TRBD2 (6 bases). CDR3 length: 14 residues. V was pared by 6 bases and J by 2 bases, with 12 bases between. The V gene's germline CDR1 is LNHDA and CDR2 SQIVND (reference sequence). CDR3 sequence reads: CASRPPGVTDTQYF. The CDR3 coding sequence is TGTGCCAGTAGACCCCCGGGAGTCACAGATACGCAGTATTTT.

J is TRBJ2-7 and V is TRBV6-5; TRBD2 agrees at 14 bases. CDR3 size: 16 residues. Germline trimming cut 0 bases from V and 4 bases from J; bases unmatched to any gene: 2. Germline CDR1 reads MNHEY; CDR2 reads SVGAGI. CDR3 residues: CASSYSGLAGEYEQYF. CDR3 nucleotides: TGTGCCAGCAGTTACTCGGGACTAGCGGGAGAGTACGAGCAGTACTTC.

This rearrangement joins TRBV13 to TRBJ1-6; TRBD1 might be the D (6 bases). Germline lookup yields CDR1 PRHDT and CDR2 FYEKMQ (reference sequence). V lost 5 bases and J lost 8, with 10 bases in between. This CDR3 has 13 residues. CDR3 sequence reads: CASSVHRDSPLHF. CDR3 DNA sequence: TGTGCCAGCAGCGTACACAGGGATTCACCCCTCCACTTT.

This clone has only one observation. This sequence joins TRBV7-9 and TRBJ2-1; 15 nucleotides align to TRBD2. There are 18 residues in the CDR3. Germline CDR1 is SEHNR and CDR2 is FQNEAQ (reference sequence). The V segment lost 1 base and the J segment 8 bases; nucleotides outside the gene matches: 9. As DNA, the CDR3 is TGTGCCAGCAGCTTAGATTGGGGACTAGCGGGAGGAGGGGATGAGCAGTTCTTC. Protein: CASSLDWGLAGGGDEQFF.